This record covers a single TCR beta chain. Method: immunoSEQ multiplex PCR; TCRdb's copy keeps in-frame clones and lacks some. The sample shows 650,000 to 950,000 clones, 80% to 90% of them seen only once. This specimen comes from a study of shared T cell receptors in the human thymus. These data were likewise used in another study, on human thymus T cells. That report adds: The study used thymus tissue resected during corrective heart surgery. Apparent skewing of V and J gene usage characterized both thymic and blood repertoires. Thymic TCR repertoires of unrelated people reportedly overlapped highly.

Sequences were obtained from thymocytes. This clonotype was obtained from a girl in the first two years of life with a congenital heart defect.

The CDR3 coding sequence is TGTGCCAGCAGTTCAGAAAGCTCCTACGAGCAGTACTTC. As protein: CASSSESSYEQYF. The chain uses TRBV6-1 and TRBJ2-7; no clear D gene. V lost 5 bases, J lost 0 bases, and 8 bases lay in between. Germline V gene sequence: CDR1 MNHNS, CDR2 SASEGT. CDR3 length: 13 amino acids.